The clone carrying this TCR beta chain was observed a few times. Its antigen is currently unknown. The identical CDR3 is also encoded by other nucleotide sequences in the sample. The data derive from a study of cytomegalovirus exposure and HLA in healthy donors. The PCR made use of 60 Vbeta and 13 Jbeta primers. Sequencing was performed with immunoSEQ multiplex PCR; in TCRdb, only in-frame clones are kept and a portion is missing. The sample carries roughly 180,000 clones, less than 90% recorded once. Germline V gene lookup returns CDR1 SGHRS and CDR2 YFSETQ. The ends were cut back, 0 bases at V and 2 bases at J, with 11 bases in the middle. The CDR3 is made up of 15 amino acids. Whole-study findings and limits: Overall, approximately 150 TCR beta chains were annotated as cytomegalovirus-associated. A previous analysis found most TCR beta V segments productive roughly 87% or roughly 30% of the time. In a later analysis, a missense DCLRE1C variant was linked to TCR beta V- and J-gene trimming.

The source material was PBMCs. The sequence was obtained from a man aged 25 to 45 in good health and CMV-seronegative. V is TRBV5-1 and J is TRBJ1-1; D is undetermined. The CDR3 loop is CASSLVGRVNTEAFF. Written as DNA, the CDR3 is TGCGCCAGCAGCTTGGTGGGCAGAGTAAACACTGAAGCTTTCTTT. The full variable domain, rest sourced from reference TRBV5-1 and TRBJ1-1, is KAGVTQTPRYLIKTRGQQVTLSCSPISGHRSVSWYQQTPGQGLQFLFEYFSETQRNKGNFPGRFSGRQFSNSRSEMNVSTLELGDSALYLCASSLVGRVNTEAFFGQGTRLTVV.